This T cell receptor (beta chain) was captured in a study of early T cells in non-severe SARS-CoV-2 infection. Background on the study: Chains stayed unpaired after sequencing of bulk RNA from unsorted whole blood.

Individual cDNA molecules received unique molecular identifiers. TCRdb re-derived calls from the 5' RACE reads in MiXCR, one entry per CDR3 protein. The profile shows 55,000 to 70,000 distinct CDR3 sequences, 5.6% of them singletons. This clonotype was observed a few times. Its antigen is as yet unknown. The V end lost 0 bases, the J end lost 2 bases, and 6 bases lay between the germline ends. Germline CDR1 reads SGHRS; CDR2 reads YFSETQ. CDR3 length equals 13 residues. Study-level results: Anti-spike CD8 responses were favored in VDJdb matching, and private and CD4 specificities were missed.

The origin of this receptor is an adult who was a healthcare worker with PCR-confirmed SARS-CoV-2 infection or an uninfected control (not recorded which). The specimen was whole blood. This rearrangement joins TRBV5-1 to TRBJ2-7, with D uncertain. DNA of the CDR3: TGCGCCAGCAGCTTGGGGCGGACCTACGAGCAGTACTTC. Translating gives CASSLGRTYEQYF.